This T cell receptor beta chain was retrieved from a study of blood T cells in healthy people across ages. Study outcomes and limitations: Possibly, changes in expanded clonotypes were confounded because donor CMV status was unknown. Versus aged donors, long-lived donors had higher diversity and more naive CD4+ cells.

This clonotype has a handful of counts. The antigen is undetermined. CDR3 length: 16 amino acids. The germline V gene has CDR1 MGHRA and CDR2 YSYEKL. It was with a sample-barcoded 5' primer and a J-beta primer mix that a second PCR of roughly 7 to 12 cycles was run. A template-switch adaptor that had 12 random nucleotides put a tag on each cDNA molecule. One entry per CDR3 protein results from TCRdb running MiXCR on the 5' RACE reads. Altogether 1.5 million or so distinct CDR3 sequences are present, about 40% being singletons, with the ten largest covering approximately 7.9%. The sample was blood. The TCR originated in a woman younger than 35 in good health. The chain has TRBV4-1 and TRBJ2-1, with D unclear. The J call may be mistaken, given a closer DNA end match to TRBJ2-7. The CDR3 loop reads CASSPEGLLIYNEQYF. The CDR3 DNA reads TGCGCCAGCAGCCCAGAAGGTTTACTTATCTACAATGAGCAGTACTTC.